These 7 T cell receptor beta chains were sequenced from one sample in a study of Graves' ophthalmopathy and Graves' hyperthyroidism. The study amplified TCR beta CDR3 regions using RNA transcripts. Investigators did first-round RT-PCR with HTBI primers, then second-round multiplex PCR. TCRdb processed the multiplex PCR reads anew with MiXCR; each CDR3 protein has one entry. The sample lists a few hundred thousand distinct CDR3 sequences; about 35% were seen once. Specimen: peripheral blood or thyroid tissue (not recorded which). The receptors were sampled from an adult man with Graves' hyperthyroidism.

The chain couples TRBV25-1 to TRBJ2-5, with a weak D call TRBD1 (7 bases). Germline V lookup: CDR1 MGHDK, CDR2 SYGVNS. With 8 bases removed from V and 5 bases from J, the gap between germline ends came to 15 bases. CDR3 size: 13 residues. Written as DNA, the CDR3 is TGTGCCAGCGTTGAGGGGGGACAGGAGACCCAGTACTTC. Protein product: CASVEGGQETQYF.

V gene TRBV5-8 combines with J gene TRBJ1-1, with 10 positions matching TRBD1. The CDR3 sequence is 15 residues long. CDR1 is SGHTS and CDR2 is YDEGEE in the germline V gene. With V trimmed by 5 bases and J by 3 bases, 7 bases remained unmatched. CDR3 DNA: TGTGCCAGCAGTCGGAGACAGGGGGCTCACACTGAAGCTTTCTTT. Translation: CASSRRQGAHTEAFF.

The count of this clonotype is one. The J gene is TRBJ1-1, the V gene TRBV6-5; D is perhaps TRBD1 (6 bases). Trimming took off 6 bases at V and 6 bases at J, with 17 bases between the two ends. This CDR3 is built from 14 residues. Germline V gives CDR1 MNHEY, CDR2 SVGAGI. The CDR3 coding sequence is TGTGCCAGCAGCAACACAGGGTTTTGGGCTGAAGCTTTCTTT. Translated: CASSNTGFWAEAFF.

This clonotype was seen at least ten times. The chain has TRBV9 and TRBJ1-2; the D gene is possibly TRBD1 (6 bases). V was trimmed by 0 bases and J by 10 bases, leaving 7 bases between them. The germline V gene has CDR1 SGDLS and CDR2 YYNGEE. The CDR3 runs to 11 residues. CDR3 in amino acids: CASSVGGHYTF. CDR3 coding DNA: TGTGCCAGCAGCGTAGGGGGGCACTACACCTTC.

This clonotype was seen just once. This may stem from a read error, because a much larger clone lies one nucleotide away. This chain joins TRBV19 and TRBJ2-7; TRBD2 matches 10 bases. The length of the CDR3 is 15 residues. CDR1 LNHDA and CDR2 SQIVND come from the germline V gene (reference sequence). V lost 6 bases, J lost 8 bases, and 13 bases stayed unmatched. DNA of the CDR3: TGTGCCAGTAGCCCTCTGGGGCTAGCGGGAGCCAAGCAGTACTTC. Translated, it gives CASSPLGLAGAKQYF. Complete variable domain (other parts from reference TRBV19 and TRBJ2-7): DGGITQSPKYLFRKEGQNVTLSCEQNLNHDAMYWYRQDPGQGLRLIYYSQIVNDFQKGDIAEGYSVSREKKESFPLTVTSAQKNPTAFYLCASSPLGLAGAKQYFGPGTRLTVT.

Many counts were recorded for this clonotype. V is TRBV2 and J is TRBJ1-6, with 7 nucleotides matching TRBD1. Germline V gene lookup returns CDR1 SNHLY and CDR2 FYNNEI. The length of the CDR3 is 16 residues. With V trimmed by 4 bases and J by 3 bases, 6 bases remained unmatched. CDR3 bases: TGTGCCAGCAGTGCCTCAGGGGGAGACTATAATTCACCCCTCCACTTT. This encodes CASSASGGDYNSPLHF.

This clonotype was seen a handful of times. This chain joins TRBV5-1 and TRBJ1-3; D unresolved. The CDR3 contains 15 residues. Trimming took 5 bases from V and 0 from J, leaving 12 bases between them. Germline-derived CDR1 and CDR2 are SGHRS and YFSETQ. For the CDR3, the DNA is TGCGCCAGCAGTTCCCCAGGAGCCTCTGGAAACACCATATATTTT. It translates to CASSSPGASGNTIYF.